This TCR beta chain was retrieved from a study of cytomegalovirus exposure and HLA in healthy donors. Study-wide findings and caveats: Links to common viral pathogens appeared, in a later analysis, for several of the most significant clusters. Relative to equally common others, HLA-associated TCR beta chains showed greater clonal expansion in a later analysis. Immune exposure data for these donors was limited to CMV serostatus.

About this clone itself: Its antigen remains unknown. The junction and the germline gene differ at one end; a read error may be behind it.

From germline, CDR1 is MGHRA and CDR2 YSYEKL. The CDR3 has 14 amino acids. Primers included in the PCR were 60 Vbeta and 13 Jbeta primers. Sequencing used immunoSEQ multiplex PCR; TCRdb keeps in-frame clones, though not all of them. The data hold 120,000 or so clones, with roughly a tenth observed a single time. The source of this sequence is a woman in her late teens or twenties in good health and CMV-seropositive. This chain joins TRBV4-1 and TRBJ1-2; TRBD1 matches at 9 bases. The sequencing input was PBMCs. The CDR3 DNA reads as TGCGCCAGCACCTCGGACAGGGGCCTCTATGGCTACAACTTC. Protein: CASTSDRGLYGYNF.